The rows below give T cell receptor beta chains drawn from one sample of a study of blood T cell repertoires in COVID-19. This table comes from immunoSEQ multiplex PCR, and its TCRdb copy is limited to in-frame clones, with some not included. The profile shows fewer than 200,000 clones, roughly 87% of them singletons. Material: peripheral blood. The receptor source for this set is a woman aged 50 to 60 with acute or convalescent COVID-19. CDR3s include the opening cysteine and the closing phenylalanine or tryptophan. A D gene is named only where the DNA matches it firmly. Size values are once, few and many counts, or a class for expanded clones, and some rows have none.

TRBD1 | . | TRBJ1-1 | TRBV6-5 | CATLRTGNTEAFF | TGTGCCACGCTTCGGACAGGGAACACTGAAGCTTTCTTT
. | . | TRBJ1-1 | TRBV7-9 | CASSLLGAGTEAFF | TGTGCCAGCAGCCTATTGGGCGCAGGCACTGAAGCTTTCTTT
TRBD2 | few | TRBJ2-7 | TRBV6-5 | CASTKGLSYEQYF | TGTGCCAGCACCAAGGGACTATCCTACGAGCAGTACTTC
TRBD1 | . | TRBJ2-4 | TRBV9 | CASSPGQGNIQYF | TGTGCCAGCAGCCCGGGACAGGGTAACATTCAGTACTTC
. | . | TRBJ1-2 | TRBV6-5 | CAIHTGYGYTF | TGTGCCATACATACAGGGTATGGCTACACCTTC
. | . | TRBJ2-4 | TRBV18 | CASSPKTSSKNIQYF | TGTGCCAGCTCACCAAAGACTAGTTCCAAAAACATTCAGTACTTC
. | once | TRBJ2-1 | TRBV6-4 | CASSPSPGGTYNEQFF | TGTGCCAGCAGTCCCTCCCCCGGCGGAACCTACAATGAGCAGTTCTTC
TRBD2 | . | TRBJ2-5 | TRBV4-3 | CASSQGLAQETQYF | TGCGCCAGCAGCCAAGGACTAGCTCAAGAGACCCAGTACTTC
. | . | TRBJ1-1 | TRBV28 | CASSPTVLMNTEAFF | TGTGCCAGCAGCCCGACAGTCCTAATGAACACTGAAGCTTTCTTT
TRBD1 | . | TRBJ1-1 | TRBV10-3 | CAISPGQGGTEAFF | TGTGCCATCAGCCCGGGACAGGGGGGAACTGAAGCTTTCTTT
. | . | TRBJ2-2 | TRBV7-6 | CASSDRLSDGELFF | TGTGCCAGCAGCGACAGGTTATCGGACGGGGAGCTGTTTTTT
. | . | TRBJ2-3 | TRBV21-1 | CASSRRDRGLIAGGPYPDTQYF | TGTGCCAGCAGCCGCCGAGACAGGGGGTTAATAGCGGGAGGGCCTTACCCAGATACGCAGTATTTT
. | few | TRBJ1-1 | TRBV11-3 | CASSLDIGGSAEAFF | TGTGCCAGCAGCCTCGATATAGGAGGTTCGGCTGAAGCTTTCTTT
TRBD1 | once | TRBJ1-6 | TRBV6-1 | CASSDRDRNSPLHF | TGTGCCAGCAGTGACCGGGACAGGAATTCACCCCTCCACTTT
. | . | TRBJ1-5 | TRBV4-3 | CASSQDPSRDQPQHF | TGCGCCAGCAGCCAAGATCCTTCCAGGGATCAGCCCCAGCATTTT
. | . | TRBJ1-2 | TRBV5-6 | CASSLRQVSFLNYGYTF | TGTGCCAGCAGCCTCCGACAGGTCTCCTTCCTTAACTATGGCTACACCTTC
TRBD2 | once | TRBJ2-3 | TRBV6-5 | CASRRTSGTDTQYF | TGTGCCAGCAGAAGGACTAGCGGCACAGATACGCAGTATTTT
. | . | TRBJ2-2 | TRBV18 | CASSRGGANTGELFF | TGTGCCAGCTCCCGAGGAGGGGCGAACACCGGGGAGCTGTTTTTT
. | . | TRBJ2-1 | TRBV7-2 | CASSLVGDNEQFF | TGTGCCAGCAGCTTAGTAGGGGACAATGAGCAGTTCTTC
. | . | TRBJ2-7 | TRBV3-1/TRBV3-2 | CASSFGSLSPYEQYF | TGTGCCAGCAGCTTTGGGTCCCTTAGCCCCTACGAGCAGTACTTC
TRBD2 | . | TRBJ2-1 | TRBV9 | CASSAGLAGRYYNEQFF | TGTGCCAGCAGCGCGGGACTAGCGGGAAGGTATTACAATGAGCAGTTCTTC
. | . | TRBJ2-5 | TRBV10-3 | CAISASGGFGETQYF | TGTGCCATCAGTGCCTCTGGGGGGTTCGGGGAGACCCAGTACTTC
TRBD1 | . | TRBJ1-2 | TRBV6-5 | CASLQGGGNGYTF | TGTGCCAGCTTACAGGGGGGAGGGAATGGCTACACCTTC
. | . | TRBJ1-2 | TRBV19 | CASTLGGLLYGYTF | TGTGCCAGTACATTGGGAGGCCTGCTTTATGGCTACACCTTC
. | . | TRBJ1-6 | TRBV5-1 | CASSLEHHNSPLHF | TGCGCCAGCAGCTTGGAACACCATAATTCACCCCTCCACTTT
TRBD1 | . | TRBJ1-2 | TRBV30 | CAWNRDRMGGYTF | TGTGCCTGGAACCGGGACAGGATGGGTGGCTACACCTTC
. | once | TRBJ1-2 | TRBV29-1 | CSYARGYTF | TGCAGCTACGCCAGGGGCTACACCTTC
. | . | TRBJ1-2 | TRBV27 | CASSLTGINYGYTF | TGTGCCAGCAGCCTGACAGGTATTAACTATGGCTACACCTTC
TRBD1 | . | TRBJ1-2 | TRBV7-2 | CASSLSQGAHGYTF | TGTGCCAGCAGCTTATCGCAGGGGGCGCATGGCTACACCTTC
. | . | TRBJ2-7 | TRBV7-2 | CASSLDPSVPYEQYF | TGTGCCAGCAGCTTAGACCCTAGCGTCCCCTACGAGCAGTACTTC
TRBD2 | . | TRBJ2-7 | TRBV6-2/TRBV6-3 | CASSTTSAAQYF | TGTGCCAGCAGTACCACTAGCGCCGCTCAGTACTTC